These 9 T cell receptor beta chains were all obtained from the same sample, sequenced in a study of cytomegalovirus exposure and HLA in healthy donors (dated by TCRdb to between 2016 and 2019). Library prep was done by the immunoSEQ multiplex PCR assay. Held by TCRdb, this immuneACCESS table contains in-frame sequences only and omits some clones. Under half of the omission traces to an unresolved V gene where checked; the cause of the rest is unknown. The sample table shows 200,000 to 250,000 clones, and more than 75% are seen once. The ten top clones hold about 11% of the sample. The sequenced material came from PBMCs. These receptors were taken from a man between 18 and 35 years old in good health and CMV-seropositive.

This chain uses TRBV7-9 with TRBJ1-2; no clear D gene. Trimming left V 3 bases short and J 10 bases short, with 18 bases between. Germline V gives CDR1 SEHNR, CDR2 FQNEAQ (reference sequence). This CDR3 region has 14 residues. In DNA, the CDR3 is TGTGCCAGCAGCTTGGAAGGCCGGAGGCACGACTACACCTTC. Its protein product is CASSLEGRRHDYTF. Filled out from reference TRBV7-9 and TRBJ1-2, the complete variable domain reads DTGVSQNPRHKITKRGQNVTFRCDPISEHNRLYWYRQTLGQGPEFLTYFQNEAQLEKSRLLSDRFSAERPKGSFSTLEIQRTEQGDSAMYLCASSLEGRRHDYTFGSGTRLTVV.

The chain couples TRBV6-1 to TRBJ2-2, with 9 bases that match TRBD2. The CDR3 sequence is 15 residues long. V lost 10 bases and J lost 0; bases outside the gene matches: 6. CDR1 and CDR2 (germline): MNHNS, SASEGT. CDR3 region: CAMGTSRTNTGELFF. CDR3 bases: TGTGCCATGGGGACTAGCAGAACGAACACCGGGGAGCTGTTTTTT.

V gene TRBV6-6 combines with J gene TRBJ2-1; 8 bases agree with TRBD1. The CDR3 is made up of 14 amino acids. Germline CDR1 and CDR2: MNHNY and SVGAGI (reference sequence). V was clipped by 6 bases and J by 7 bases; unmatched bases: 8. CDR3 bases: TGTGCCAGCAGCGGACAGGGTGCAGGAAATGAGCAGTTCTTC. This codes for CASSGQGAGNEQFF.

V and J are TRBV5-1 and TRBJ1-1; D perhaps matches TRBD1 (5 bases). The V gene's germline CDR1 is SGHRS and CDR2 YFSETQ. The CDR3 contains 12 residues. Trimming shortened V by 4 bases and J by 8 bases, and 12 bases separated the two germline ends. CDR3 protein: CASSLGDHEAFF. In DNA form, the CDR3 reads TGCGCCAGCAGCCTGGGGGACCACGAAGCTTTCTTT.

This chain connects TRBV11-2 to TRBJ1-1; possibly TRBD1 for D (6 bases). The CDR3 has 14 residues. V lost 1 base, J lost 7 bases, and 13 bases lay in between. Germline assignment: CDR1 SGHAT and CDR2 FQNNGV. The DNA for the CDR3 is TGTGCCAGCAGCTTAGCGGGCGGGGGCGTTGAAGCTTTCTTT. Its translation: CASSLAGGGVEAFF. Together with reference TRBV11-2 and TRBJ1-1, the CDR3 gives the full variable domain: EAGVAQSPRYKIIEKRQSVAFWCNPISGHATLYWYQQILGQGPKLLIQFQNNGVVDDSQLPKDRFSAERLKGVDSTLKIQPAKLEDSAVYLCASSLAGGGVEAFFGQGTRLTVV.

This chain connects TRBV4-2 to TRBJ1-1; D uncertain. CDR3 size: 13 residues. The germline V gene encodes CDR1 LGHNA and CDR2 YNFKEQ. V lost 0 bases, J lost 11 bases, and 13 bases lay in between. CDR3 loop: CASSQEKRRGAFF. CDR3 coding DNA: TGTGCCAGCAGCCAAGAAAAGAGGAGAGGGGCTTTCTTT.

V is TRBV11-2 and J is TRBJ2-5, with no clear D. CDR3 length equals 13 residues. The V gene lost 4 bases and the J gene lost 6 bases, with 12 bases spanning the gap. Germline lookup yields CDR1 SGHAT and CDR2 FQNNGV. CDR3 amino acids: CASSSPSLKTQYF. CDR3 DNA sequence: TGTGCCAGCAGCTCCCCCTCCCTGAAGACCCAGTACTTC.

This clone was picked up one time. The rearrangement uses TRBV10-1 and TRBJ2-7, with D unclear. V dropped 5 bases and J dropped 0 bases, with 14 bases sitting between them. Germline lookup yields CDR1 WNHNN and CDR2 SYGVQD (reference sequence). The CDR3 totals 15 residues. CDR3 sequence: CASSLGRSASYEQYF. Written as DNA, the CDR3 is TGCGCCAGCAGTCTAGGACGGTCTGCCTCCTACGAGCAGTACTTC.

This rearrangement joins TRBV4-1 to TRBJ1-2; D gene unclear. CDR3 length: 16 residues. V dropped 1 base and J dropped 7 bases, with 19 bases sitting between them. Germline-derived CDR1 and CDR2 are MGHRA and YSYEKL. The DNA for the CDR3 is TGCGCCAGCAGCCAAGGGGAGAGGAGCTTTTTAGGTGGCTACACCTTC. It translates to CASSQGERSFLGGYTF.